This T cell receptor (beta chain) was retrieved from a study of blood T cell repertoires in COVID-19. Whole-study context: The study drew acute and convalescent COVID-19 samples from the United States, Italy and Spain. Sample material is recorded as cDNA or gDNA derived from T cells, B-cell-depleted T cells, or PBMCs.

The germline V gene encodes CDR1 SEHNR and CDR2 FQNEAQ (reference sequence). The V end was cut by 1 base, the J end by 6 bases, with 13 bases between. The CDR3 totals 15 residues. As processed by the authors: Reference gene primer amplification gave nucleated cell count estimates. Sequenced by immunoSEQ multiplex PCR; TCRdb stores in-frame clones only, minus some. V, J and clone size are taken as reported in that table, and D and trimming were inferred from the DNA itself. The sample consists of 65,000 to 70,000 clones, over 65% of them appearing once. The J gene is TRBJ2-1, the V gene TRBV7-9, with D possibly matching TRBD1 (6 bases). The specimen sequenced was peripheral blood. This clonotype was sampled from a human donor in a cohort sampled during active COVID-19. CDR3 residues: CASSLVPQGVNEQFF. The CDR3 nucleotides read TGTGCCAGCAGCTTAGTCCCACAGGGTGTCAATGAGCAGTTCTTC.